This T cell receptor beta chain was found in a study of OX40 agonist ivuxolimab in advanced cancers. Study-wide context: Ivuxolimab was a fully human IgG2 agonistic monoclonal antibody targeting the costimulatory receptor OX40 (CD134). In the dose-escalation cohort, around four fifths of patients were male, and the mean age was roughly 60 years, with a range of 23 to 79. The monotherapy dose-escalation portion (N ≈ 52 patients) of the phase I ivuxolimab trial is reported in the paper. Intravenous ivuxolimab was administered to patients every 2 weeks at six dose levels: 0.01, 0.1, 0.3, 1.5, 3 and 10 mg/kg. Patients were allowed to have had prior anti-PD-1, anti-PD-L1 or anti-CTLA-4 therapy, and 40% of the dose-escalation patients had previously received checkpoint inhibitors. The point of sequencing TCRbeta in the periphery was to test whether ivuxolimab changed TCR sequence diversity and drove clonal T-cell expansion. Partial responses occurred in three dose-escalation patients: two with cutaneous melanoma and one with hepatocellular carcinoma. Of the approximately 50 dose-escalation patients, hepatocellular carcinoma was present in approximately 20, melanoma in around 15, renal cell carcinoma in 9 and head and neck cancer in 9. The study at large found these results: In partial responders in the 0.1-3.0 mg/kg groups, normalized peripheral clonal expansion was found to be among the lowest, especially among CD8+ T cells. At doses of 0.1 to 3.0 mg/kg, clonal expansion of both CD4+ and CD8+ blood T cells was observed from baseline to week 6. Low levels of normalized T-cell clonal expansion were also shown by some nonresponding patients. Which antigens the clonally expanded peripheral T cells were specific for was not determined. On average, CD8+ T cells showed more expanded clones than CD4+ T cells after ivuxolimab.

This clone has more than one count but fewer than ten. What antigen it recognizes has not been identified. Base qualities are missing; no much larger clone stands one base away. For sequencing of the TCRbeta CDR3 region, genomic DNA was extracted from the sorted cells. The immunoSEQ Assay was used to sequence the TCRbeta CDR3 regions. The source is immuneACCESS, and TCRdb retained only in-frame sequences with V and J called. Part of the clones is not carried over; for the studies checked, unresolved V genes explain less than half of this, and the remainder is unexplained. Within this sample are about 70,000 clones, with approximately 86% of them counted one time only. The ten largest account for approximately 2.1% of the sample. The trial excluded patients who had a history of autoimmune disease or who were on systemic immunosuppression. Peripheral blood for TCR sequencing was collected from all dose cohorts at baseline, on cycle 4 day 1, and on cycle 7 day 1. Samples came from an open-label, multicenter, first-in-human phase I dose-escalation trial of ivuxolimab. The trial enrolled adults with locally advanced or metastatic head and neck squamous cell, hepatocellular, melanoma or renal cell carcinoma. Before TCR sequencing, CD4+ and CD8+ T cells were separately sorted from peripheral blood.

The sequencing here drew on CD4+ or CD8+ T cells sorted from blood, taken in a trial of the OX40 agonist ivuxolimab. The TCR was taken from an adult with an advanced solid tumor such as melanoma, head and neck, liver or kidney cancer.

The bases read TGCGCCAGCAGGGGTACCTCTGGGGCCAACGTCCTGACTTTC. Translation gives CASRGTSGANVLTF. This chain joins TRBV5-1 to TRBJ2-6, with the D gene too uncertain to name. V drops 5 bases and J drops 0 bases, leaving 6 bases in between. According to the germline V gene, CDR1 reads SGHRS and CDR2 reads YFSETQ. From the cysteine through the phenylalanine, the CDR3 covers 14 amino acids. The sequence is cut down to CDR3 DNA, 42 bases in frame from base 1.